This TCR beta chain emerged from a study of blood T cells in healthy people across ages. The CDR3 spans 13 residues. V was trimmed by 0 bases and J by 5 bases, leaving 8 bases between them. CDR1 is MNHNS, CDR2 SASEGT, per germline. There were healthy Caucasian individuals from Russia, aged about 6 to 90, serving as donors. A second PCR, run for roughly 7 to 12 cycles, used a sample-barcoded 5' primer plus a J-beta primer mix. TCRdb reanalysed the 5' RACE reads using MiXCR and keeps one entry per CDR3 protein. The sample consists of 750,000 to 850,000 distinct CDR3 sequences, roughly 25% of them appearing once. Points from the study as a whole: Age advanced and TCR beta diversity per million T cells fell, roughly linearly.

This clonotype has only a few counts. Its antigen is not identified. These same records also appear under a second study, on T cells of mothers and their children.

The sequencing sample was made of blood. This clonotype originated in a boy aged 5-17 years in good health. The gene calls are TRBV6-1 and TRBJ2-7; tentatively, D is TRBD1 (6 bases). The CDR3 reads CASSEAYRDEQYF. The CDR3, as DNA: TGTGCCAGCAGTGAAGCGTACAGGGACGAGCAGTACTTC.